This paragraph covers one T cell receptor beta chain sequence. What it recognizes is unknown. TCRdb's copy holds only in-frame clones and misses some; the assay was immunoSEQ multiplex PCR. Of roughly 100,000 clones in the sample, approximately 89% were seen once. This record comes from a study of T cell responses to AZD1222 COVID-19 vaccine. The study's findings and limits: The study reported that nearly half of spike-specific TCRs target unmutated variant regions. Every sample of the repertoires postdated the peak T cell response. Among the donors, most were white British and more were female, and clonal diversity was possibly underestimated. The CD4 TCRs associated with vaccination extended across spike and predominated at 160-218 and 743-854.

The receptor comes from an adult who received the MenACWY meningococcal vaccine as a control. The material sequenced was peripheral blood, taken 28 days after the second dose of the MenACWY control vaccine.

Written as DNA, the CDR3 is TGTGCCAGCAGCTTGGTTCTCGGTCCCCACACTGAAGCTTTCTTT. This translates into CASSLVLGPHTEAFF. The chain carries TRBV5-5 and TRBJ1-1; no definite D call. From germline, CDR1 is SGHKS and CDR2 YYEKEE (reference sequence). V dropped 0 bases and J dropped 3 bases, with 12 bases sitting between them. The CDR3 loop spans 15 amino acids.